This TCR beta chain was documented in a study of blood T cells in healthy people across ages. Study-wide points: Donor CMV status, an unknown factor, possibly confounded changes in expanded clonotypes. Compared with aged donors, long-lived donors showed fewer expanded clones, suggesting selection.

This clonotype was seen only a few times. Its antigen is still unknown. Individuals who donated were healthy Caucasians from Russia aged about 6 to 100. The CDR3 contains 11 residues. V was cut by 5 bases and J by 10 bases, with 12 bases left in between. Germline V gives CDR1 DFQATT, CDR2 SNEGSKA (reference sequence). A second about 7 to 11 cycle PCR used barcoded and J-beta primers. TCRdb re-called the 5' RACE reads with MiXCR, one entry per CDR3 protein. The sample lists about 1.8 million distinct CDR3 sequences, around half occurring once. The TCR originated in a woman in her forties in good health. The chain carries TRBV20-1 and TRBJ2-1; possibly TRBD1 or TRBD2 for D (5 bases each). The sample was blood. The CDR3 reads CSAGGWDEQFF. CDR3 coding DNA: TGCAGTGCTGGTGGGTGGGACGAGCAGTTCTTC.